This TCR beta chain derives from a study of technical replicates of blood from a few donors. The assay was immunoSEQ multiplex PCR, and TCRdb's table has in-frame clones only and misses some. The repertoire holds about 81,000 clones, with roughly 96% as singletons. The CDR3 covers 15 residues. Germline assignment: CDR1 MNHNS and CDR2 SASEGT. Trimming left V 1 base short and J 8 bases short, with 17 bases between. This TCR derives from a human donor in good health. Sequencing was carried out using T cells isolated from PBMCs. The genes are TRBV6-1 and TRBJ1-2; D is unresolved. The DNA of the CDR3 is TGTGCCAGCAGTGAAGTGAGGCGGGCGGCGAGCGGCTACACCTTC. Translation: CASSEVRRAASGYTF.